Described below is a single T cell receptor beta chain sequence and its context. Its cognate antigen is unknown. The data were taken from a study of T cells after posttransplantation cyclophosphamide. Repertoires were generated with immunoSEQ multiplex PCR, while TCRdb's copy carries only in-frame clones and drops some. The sample yields about 11,000 clones, 85% to 95% seen once. Study conclusions and caveats: Blood and skin or GI T cell repertoires showed limited TRB overlap.

The CDR3 runs to 16 residues. CDR1 MNHEY and CDR2 SMNVEV come from the germline V gene (reference sequence). The V gene lost 0 bases and the J gene lost 3 bases, with 15 bases spanning the gap. V is TRBV27 and J is TRBJ2-7; possible D gene TRBD1, 6 bases. The sequence was collected from a young man in good health and a related stem cell transplant donor. Source material: naive CD8+ T cells sorted from PBMCs. The CDR3 protein is CASSLSWNGRGYEQYF. Here the CDR3 DNA reads TGTGCCAGCAGTTTATCTTGGAATGGCAGGGGCTACGAGCAGTACTTC.